The 17 T cell receptor beta chains reported below all come from one sample, sequenced in a study of blood T cell repertoires in COVID-19. Clones were read by immunoSEQ multiplex PCR, and TCRdb kept only the in-frame ones, dropping some. The data contain about 70,000 clones, about four fifths of them seen just once; the ten biggest clones take up over 25%. The sample consisted of peripheral blood. The origin of the receptors is a woman at least 80 years old with active or convalescent COVID-19.

This clone was detected a few times. J is TRBJ1-2 and V is TRBV4-3, with 7 bases lining up with TRBD1. Germline-derived CDR1 and CDR2 are LGHNA and YSLEER. V was pared by 1 base and J by 4 bases, with 6 bases of the junction left unmatched. The CDR3 extends over 15 amino acids. CDR3 sequence reads: CASSQVLGTVYGYTF. The CDR3 DNA reads TGCGCCAGCAGCCAAGTCCTCGGGACAGTCTATGGCTACACCTTC.

V is TRBV5-6 and J is TRBJ2-1; 8 nucleotides line up with TRBD2. This CDR3 has 15 residues. Germline loops: CDR1 SGHDT, CDR2 YYEEEE. The junction had 5 bases not matched to a gene; V was cut back by 1 base and J by 5 bases. The CDR3 loop reads CASSLPTSAHNEQFF. CDR3 in DNA: TGTGCCAGCAGCTTGCCGACTAGCGCGCACAATGAGCAGTTCTTC. The full variable domain, its missing parts supplied by reference TRBV5-6 and TRBJ2-1, is DAGVTQSPTHLIKTRGQQVTLRCSPKSGHDTVSWYQQALGQGPQFIFQYYEEEERQRGNFPDRFSGHQFPNYSSELNVNALLLGDSALYLCASSLPTSAHNEQFFGPGTRLTVL.

The rearrangement joins TRBV10-3 to TRBJ1-1; 8 bases line up with TRBD1. Looked up from germline, CDR1 is ENHRY and CDR2 is SYGVKD. CDR3 length: 12 residues. The V segment lost 6 bases and the J segment 3 bases; nucleotides outside the gene matches: 0. DNA for the CDR3: TGTGCCATCAGGGACAGGGACACTGAAGCTTTCTTT. As protein: CAIRDRDTEAFF.

CDR3 protein: CASKAAGMNTEAFF. As DNA, the CDR3 is TGTGCCAGTAAGGCAGCAGGGATGAACACTGAAGCTTTCTTT. The chain employs TRBV19 and TRBJ1-1; the D gene is possibly TRBD1 (5 bases). Looked up from germline, CDR1 is LNHDA and CDR2 is SQIVND (reference sequence). Trimming left V 7 bases short and J 0 bases short, with 12 bases between. CDR3 length: 14 residues. The full variable domain, its missing parts supplied by reference TRBV19 and TRBJ1-1, is DGGITQSPKYLFRKEGQNVTLSCEQNLNHDAMYWYRQDPGQGLRLIYYSQIVNDFQKGDIAEGYSVSREKKESFPLTVTSAQKNPTAFYLCASKAAGMNTEAFFGQGTRLTVV.

CDR3 region: CASSLYGMLEQPQHF. The CDR3 DNA sequence: TGTGCCAGCAGCTTATACGGGATGTTAGAGCAGCCCCAGCATTTT. The rearrangement joins TRBV7-2 to TRBJ1-5, with D uncertain. Per the germline V gene, CDR1 is SGHTA and CDR2 is FQGNSA. This CDR3 region has 15 residues. V lost 2 bases and J 7 bases, leaving 15 bases between the germline ends.

The chain recombines TRBV4-1 with TRBJ1-6; D unclear. Germline V gene sequence: CDR1 MGHRA, CDR2 YSYEKL. V lost 2 bases and J lost 5, with 4 bases in between. This CDR3 comprises 13 residues. DNA for the CDR3: TGCGCCAGCAGCCAACAAAATAATTCACCCCTCCACTTT. Its protein product is CASSQQNNSPLHF.

This clone was observed a single time. The V and J genes are TRBV5-3 and TRBJ1-4; a possible D gene is TRBD1 (6 bases). TRBV5-3 is designated an ORF whose function remains uncertain. V lost 4 bases to trimming and J lost 0 bases, with 16 bases between them. The CDR3 consists of 17 residues. The chain's CDR3 is CARSHPDRLATNEKLFF. In DNA form, the CDR3 reads TGTGCCAGAAGCCACCCCGACAGGTTGGCAACTAATGAAAAACTGTTTTTT.

This chain uses TRBV3-1 (or the pseudogene TRBV3-2) with TRBJ2-1; TRBD2 matches 13 bases. CDR1 is LGHDT, CDR2 YNNKEL, per germline (reference sequence). The CDR3 totals 14 residues. V lost 4 bases and J lost 7; bases outside the gene matches: 1. CDR3 bases: TGTGCCAGCAGCCGGGGACTAGCGGGAAATGAGCAGTTCTTC. Its protein is CASSRGLAGNEQFF.

The chain joins TRBV5-1 to TRBJ1-3; tentative D call: TRBD1 (5 bases). The ends were cut back, 0 bases at V and 2 bases at J, with 6 bases in the middle. Germline V gene data show CDR1 as SGHRS and CDR2 as YFSETQ. There are 14 residues in the CDR3. CDR3 DNA: TGCGCCAGCAGCTTGGTAGGGGCTGGAAACACCATATATTTT. It encodes CASSLVGAGNTIYF.

The chain combines TRBV10-3 with TRBJ1-6; D gene uncertain. This CDR3 is 14 amino acids long. Trimming took off 6 bases at V and 10 bases at J, with 16 bases between the two ends. Per the germline V gene, CDR1 is ENHRY and CDR2 is SYGVKD. This CDR3 reads CAISAQKDQSPLHF. CDR3 DNA: TGTGCCATCAGCGCACAAAAAGATCAGTCACCCCTCCACTTT.

The rearrangement links TRBV12-3 or TRBV12-4 to TRBJ1-6; D is uncertain. This CDR3 region has 13 residues. V lost 2 bases, J lost 12 bases, and 11 bases lay in between. The CDR3 reads CASSLTRGVPLHF. The CDR3 DNA follows: TGTGCCAGCAGTTTAACTCGGGGAGTACCCCTCCACTTT.

This clone was observed a single time. CDR3 sequence reads: CASSIGPDRASRAFF. As DNA, the CDR3 is TGTGCCAGTAGTATAGGCCCGGACAGGGCCTCGCGGGCTTTCTTT. The chain couples TRBV19 to TRBJ1-1, with TRBD1 matching over 8 bases. CDR1 and CDR2 from the germline V gene are LNHDA and SQIVND (reference sequence). Trimming removed 1 base from V and 11 bases from J; junction bases left unmatched: 12. The CDR3 extends over 15 amino acids.

V usage is TRBV7-2 and J usage is TRBJ1-5; D unresolved. Germline loops: CDR1 SGHTA, CDR2 FQGNSA. The CDR3 runs 14 residues. V was pared by 5 bases and J by 5 bases, with 13 bases between. This CDR3 reads CASSPERVDQPQHF. The CDR3, as DNA: TGTGCCAGCAGCCCCGAGAGGGTGGATCAGCCCCAGCATTTT.

In its sample, this clone was seen a few times. The chain is built from TRBV14 and TRBJ2-5, with 11 bases fitting TRBD2. This CDR3 spans 16 amino acids. CDR1 is SGHDN and CDR2 is FVKESK in the germline V gene. V lost 3 bases, J lost 4 bases, and 7 bases stayed unmatched. As DNA, the CDR3 is TGTGCCAGCAGCCATAATAGCGGGGGGGCCGGAGAGACCCAGTACTTC. This codes for CASSHNSGGAGETQYF.

The rearrangement links TRBV7-2 to TRBJ2-7; the match to TRBD2 covers 10 bases. Germline-derived CDR1 and CDR2 are SGHTA and FQGNSA. The CDR3 runs to 14 residues. V lost 7 bases to trimming and J lost 4 bases; unmatched junction nucleotides: 7. This CDR3 reads CASNPGLALYEQYF. As DNA, the CDR3 is TGTGCCAGCAACCCGGGACTAGCGCTATACGAGCAGTACTTC. The full variable domain, in which reference TRBV7-2 and TRBJ2-7 provide the parts outside the CDR3, is GAGVSQSPSNKVTEKGKDVELRCDPISGHTALYWYRQSLGQGLEFLIYFQGNSAPDKSGLPSDRFSAERTGGSVSTLTIQRTQQEDSAVYLCASNPGLALYEQYFGPGTRLTVT.

The J gene is TRBJ2-2, the V gene TRBV7-9; the match to TRBD1 covers 7 bases. With V trimmed by 3 bases and J by 1 base, 2 bases remained unmatched. The CDR3 is made up of 15 amino acids. Germline CDR1 reads SEHNR; CDR2 reads FQNEAQ (reference sequence). The chain's CDR3 is CASSFRTGNTGELFF. The CDR3 region has the DNA TGTGCCAGCAGCTTTAGGACAGGGAACACCGGGGAGCTGTTTTTT.

The chain employs TRBV30 and TRBJ1-1; tentatively, D is TRBD1 (5 bases). Trimming stripped 3 bases from V and 0 bases from J, with 8 bases between. The CDR3 consists of 13 residues. Germline CDR1 is GTSNPN and CDR2 is SVGIG (reference sequence). CDR3 coding DNA: TGTGCCTGGAGACCAGGGATGAACACTGAAGCTTTCTTT. This encodes CAWRPGMNTEAFF.